The following is a TCR beta chain sequence with its context. The data belong to a study of cytomegalovirus exposure and HLA in healthy donors. In the study overall: Prior work identified 95 million to 120 million unique TCR beta sequences in some 200 million T cells.

Germline V gene sequence: CDR1 SGHTA, CDR2 FQGNSA. After removal of 6 bases from V and 6 bases from J, the junction contained 4 bases not matched to a gene. The CDR3 is made up of 14 amino acids. It was with 60 Vbeta and 13 Jbeta primers that the PCR ran. Here immunoSEQ multiplex PCR was the method, and the copy in TCRdb shows in-frame clones only, minus some. The sample carries 150,000 to 200,000 clones, around 80% recorded once. The sample taken for sequencing was PBMCs. This chain links TRBV7-2 with TRBJ2-2; 10 bases align to TRBD1. This TCR was recovered from a woman aged 45-60 years in good health and CMV-seronegative. Here the CDR3 reads CASRSDRGPGELFF. For the CDR3, the DNA is TGTGCCAGCAGATCTGACAGGGGGCCCGGGGAGCTGTTTTTT. The full variable domain, with the rest looked up from reference TRBV7-2 and TRBJ2-2, is GAGVSQSPSNKVTEKGKDVELRCDPISGHTALYWYRQSLGQGLEFLIYFQGNSAPDKSGLPSDRFSAERTGGSVSTLTIQRTQQEDSAVYLCASRSDRGPGELFFGEGSRLTVL.